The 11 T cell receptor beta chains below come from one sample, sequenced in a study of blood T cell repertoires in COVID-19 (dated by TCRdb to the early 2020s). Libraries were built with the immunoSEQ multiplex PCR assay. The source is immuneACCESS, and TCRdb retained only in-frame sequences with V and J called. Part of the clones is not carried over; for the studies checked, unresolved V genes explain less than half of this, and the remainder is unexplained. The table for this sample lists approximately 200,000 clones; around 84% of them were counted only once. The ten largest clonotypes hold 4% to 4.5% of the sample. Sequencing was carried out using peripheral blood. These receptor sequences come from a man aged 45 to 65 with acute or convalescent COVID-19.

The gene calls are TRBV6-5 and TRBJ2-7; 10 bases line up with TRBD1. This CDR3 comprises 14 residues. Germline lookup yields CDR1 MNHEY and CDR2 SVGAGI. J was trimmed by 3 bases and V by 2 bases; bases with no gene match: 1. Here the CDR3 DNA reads TGTGCCAGCAGTTACCGGGACAGGGGCTACGAGCAGTACTTC. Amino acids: CASSYRDRGYEQYF.

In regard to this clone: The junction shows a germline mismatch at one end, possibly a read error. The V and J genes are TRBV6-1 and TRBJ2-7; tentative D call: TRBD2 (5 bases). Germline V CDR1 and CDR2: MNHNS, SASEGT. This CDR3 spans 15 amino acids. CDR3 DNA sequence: TGTGCCAGCAGCGAAGGGAGTCTTCCCTCCTACGAGCAGTACTTC. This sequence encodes CASSEGSLPSYEQYF.

CDR3 sequence reads: CASSQLSSGNTIYF. CDR3 sequence (DNA): TGTGCCAGCAGTCAGTTATCATCTGGAAACACCATATATTTT. V and J are TRBV6-5 and TRBJ1-3; the D is unclear. Per the germline V gene, CDR1 is MNHEY and CDR2 is SVGAGI. The CDR3 extends over 14 amino acids. Trimming took 5 bases from V and 1 from J, leaving 9 bases between them.

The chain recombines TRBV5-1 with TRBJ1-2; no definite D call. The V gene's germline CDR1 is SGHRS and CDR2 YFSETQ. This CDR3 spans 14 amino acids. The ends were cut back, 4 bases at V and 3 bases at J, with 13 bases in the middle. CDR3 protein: CASSPERSYYGYTF. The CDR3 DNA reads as TGCGCCAGCAGCCCGGAAAGGAGCTACTATGGCTACACCTTC. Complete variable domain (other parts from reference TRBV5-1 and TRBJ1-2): KAGVTQTPRYLIKTRGQQVTLSCSPISGHRSVSWYQQTPGQGLQFLFEYFSETQRNKGNFPGRFSGRQFSNSRSEMNVSTLELGDSALYLCASSPERSYYGYTFGSGTRLTVV.

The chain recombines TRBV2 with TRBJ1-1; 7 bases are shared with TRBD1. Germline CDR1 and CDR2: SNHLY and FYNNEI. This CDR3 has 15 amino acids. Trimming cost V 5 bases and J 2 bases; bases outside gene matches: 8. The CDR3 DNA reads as TGTGCCAGCAGTCCCCGACAGGGCGTTAACACTGAAGCTTTCTTT. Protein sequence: CASSPRQGVNTEAFF.

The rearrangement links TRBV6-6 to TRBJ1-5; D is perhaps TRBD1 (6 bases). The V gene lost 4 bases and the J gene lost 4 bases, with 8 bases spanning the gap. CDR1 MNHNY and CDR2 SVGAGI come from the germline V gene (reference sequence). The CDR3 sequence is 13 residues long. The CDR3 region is CASSWTVNQPQHF. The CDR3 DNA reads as TGTGCCAGCAGTTGGACAGTAAATCAGCCCCAGCATTTT.

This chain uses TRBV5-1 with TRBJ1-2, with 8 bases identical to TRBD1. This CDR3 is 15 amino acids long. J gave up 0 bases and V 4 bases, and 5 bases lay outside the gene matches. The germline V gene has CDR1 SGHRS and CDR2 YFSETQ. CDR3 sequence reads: CASSPNRGANYGYTF. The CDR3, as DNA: TGCGCCAGCAGCCCTAACAGGGGGGCTAACTATGGCTACACCTTC.

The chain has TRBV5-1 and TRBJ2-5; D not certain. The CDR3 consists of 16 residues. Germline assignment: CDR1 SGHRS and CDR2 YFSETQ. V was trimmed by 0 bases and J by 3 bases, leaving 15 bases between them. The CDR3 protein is CASSLASSRKEETQYF. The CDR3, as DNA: TGCGCCAGCAGCTTGGCCTCTAGTCGGAAGGAAGAGACCCAGTACTTC.

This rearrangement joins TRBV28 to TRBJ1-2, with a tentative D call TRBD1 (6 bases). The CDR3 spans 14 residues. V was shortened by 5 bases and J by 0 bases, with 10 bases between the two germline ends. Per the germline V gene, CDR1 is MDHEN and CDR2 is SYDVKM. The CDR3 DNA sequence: TGTGCCAGCAGTCCGGACAGAACTAACTATGGCTACACCTTC. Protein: CASSPDRTNYGYTF.

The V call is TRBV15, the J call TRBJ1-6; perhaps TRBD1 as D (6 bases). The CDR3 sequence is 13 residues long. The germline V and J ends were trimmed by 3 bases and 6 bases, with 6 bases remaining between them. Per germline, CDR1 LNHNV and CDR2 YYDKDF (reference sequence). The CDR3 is CATSRDSNSPLHF. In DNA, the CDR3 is TGTGCCACCAGCAGGGACAGTAATTCACCCCTCCACTTT.

The CDR3 sequence: CASTPGANQPQHF. The CDR3, as DNA: TGTGCCAGTACACCGGGAGCCAATCAGCCCCAGCATTTT. The chain employs TRBV6-6 and TRBJ1-5; D is undetermined. The CDR3 is 13 amino acids. Between the trimmed V and J ends, which lost 9 bases and 3 bases, there was a span of 12 bases. Per the germline V gene, CDR1 is MNHNY and CDR2 is SVGAGI (reference sequence).